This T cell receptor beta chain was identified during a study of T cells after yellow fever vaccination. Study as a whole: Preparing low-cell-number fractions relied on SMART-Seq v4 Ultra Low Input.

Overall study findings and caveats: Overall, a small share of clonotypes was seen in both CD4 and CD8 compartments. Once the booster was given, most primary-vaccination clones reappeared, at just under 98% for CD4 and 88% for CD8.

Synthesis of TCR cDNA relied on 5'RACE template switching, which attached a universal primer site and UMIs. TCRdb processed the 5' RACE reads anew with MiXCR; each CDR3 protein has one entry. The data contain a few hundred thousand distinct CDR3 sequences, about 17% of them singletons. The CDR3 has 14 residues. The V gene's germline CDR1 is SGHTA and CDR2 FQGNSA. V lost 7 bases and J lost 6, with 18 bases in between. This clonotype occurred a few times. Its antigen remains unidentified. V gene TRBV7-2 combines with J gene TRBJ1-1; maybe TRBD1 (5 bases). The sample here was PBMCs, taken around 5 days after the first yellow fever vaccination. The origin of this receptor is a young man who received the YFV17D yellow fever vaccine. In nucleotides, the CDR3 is TGTGCCAGCAACTTCCGTTCAGGGTTACCTGAAGCTTTCTTT. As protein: CASNFRSGLPEAFF.